These 24 T cell receptor beta chains came from one sample sequenced in a study of blood T cells in healthy people across ages. Next came a second PCR, run for about 6 to 12 cycles, which used a sample-barcoded 5' primer along with a J-beta primer mix. Each CDR3 protein is one row after TCRdb ran MiXCR on the 5' RACE reads. This table holds approximately 1.5 million distinct CDR3 sequences, around 40% found once. The sequencing input was blood. All receptors come from a woman between 18 and 30 years old in good health.

The V gene is TRBV29-1, the J gene TRBJ2-5; tentatively, D is TRBD1 or TRBD2 (5 bases each). V lost 7 bases and J lost 5, with 17 bases in between. The CDR3 spans 13 residues. Germline CDR1 reads SQVTM; CDR2 reads ANQGSEA. The CDR3 bases are TGCAGCGCATGGGACCGAGATCCGGAGACCCAGTACTTC. The encoded protein is CSAWDRDPETQYF.

This clonotype was observed a handful of times. The chain uses TRBV10-3 and TRBJ1-2, with a weak D call TRBD1 (5 bases). The V gene's germline CDR1 is ENHRY and CDR2 SYGVKD. The V end was cut by 3 bases, the J end by 8 bases, with 16 bases between. This CDR3 contains 14 residues. In DNA, the CDR3 is TGTGCCATCAGTGACCTCCGAGGAGGGGACGGCTACACCTTC. Its protein is CAISDLRGGDGYTF.

In its sample, this clonotype was seen once. V is TRBV5-5 and J is TRBJ2-3, with D uncertain. The CDR3 length is 14 residues. The germline V gene encodes CDR1 SGHKS and CDR2 YYEKEE (reference sequence). Trimming stripped 1 base from V and 2 bases from J, with 8 bases between. The CDR3 loop is CASSLLATTDTQYF. The CDR3 DNA reads as TGTGCCAGCAGCTTGCTTGCCACCACAGATACGCAGTATTTT.

The V and J genes are TRBV11-2 and TRBJ2-5, with TRBD2 identical over 7 bases. V trimming: 2 bases; J trimming: 3 bases; junction bases outside the gene matches: 6. Per germline, CDR1 SGHAT and CDR2 FQNNGV. The CDR3 spans 15 residues. CDR3 region: CASSLRLAAKETQYF. The CDR3 DNA is TGTGCCAGCAGCTTAAGGCTAGCGGCTAAAGAGACCCAGTACTTC.

In its sample, this clonotype was seen a few times. The chain recombines TRBV6-2 or TRBV6-3 with TRBJ1-2, with TRBD1 as a possible D gene (6 bases). The germline V gene has CDR1 MNHEY and CDR2 SVGEGT. V was clipped by 6 bases and J by 4 bases, with 15 bases between them. CDR3 length equals 14 residues. CDR3 coding DNA: TGTGCCAGCAGCAAACAGGGACTGGGCTATGGCTACACCTTC. It is translated as CASSKQGLGYGYTF.

On this clonotype: A much more abundant neighbour one base away suggests this may be a read error. CDR3 residues: CASILQGPYNEQFF. CDR3 DNA: TGTGCCAGCATCTTACAGGGGCCCTACAATGAGCAGTTCTTC. V is TRBV7-2 and J is TRBJ2-1; TRBD1 agrees at 7 bases. The germline CDR1 and CDR2 sequences are SGHTA and FQGNSA. This CDR3 contains 14 residues. Full variable domain (rest looked up from reference TRBV7-2 and TRBJ2-1): GAGVSQSPSNKVTEKGKDVELRCDPISGHTALYWYRQSLGQGLEFLIYFQGNSAPDKSGLPSDRFSAERTGGSVSTLTIQRTQQEDSAVYLCASILQGPYNEQFFGPGTRLTVL.

Concerning this clonotype itself: The junction departs from germline at one end; a sequencing error may be responsible. This chain links TRBV7-2 with TRBJ2-3; no clear D gene. From germline, CDR1 is SGHTA and CDR2 FQGNSA. The CDR3 is 11 residues long. The CDR3 coding sequence is TGTGCCAGCATGAGCATAGATACGCAGTATTTT. It encodes CASMSIDTQYF. Full variable domain (missing parts from reference TRBV7-2 and TRBJ2-3): GAGVSQSPSNKVTEKGKDVELRCDPISGHTALYWYRQSLGQGLEFLIYFQGNSAPDKSGLPSDRFSAERTGGSVSTLTIQRTQQEDSAVYLCASMSIDTQYFGPGTRLTVL.

The rearrangement joins TRBV5-6 to TRBJ2-7, with 9 bases fitting TRBD2. The CDR3 sequence is 17 residues long. V lost 2 bases and J lost 7; bases outside the gene matches: 16. Germline CDR1 is SGHDT and CDR2 is YYEEEE. CDR3 bases: TGTGCCAGCAGCTTCTGGTTACTCGGGACTAGCACGGATGAGCAGTACTTC. It encodes CASSFWLLGTSTDEQYF. Supplemented by reference TRBV5-6 and TRBJ2-7, the full variable domain reads DAGVTQSPTHLIKTRGQQVTLRCSPKSGHDTVSWYQQALGQGPQFIFQYYEEEERQRGNFPDRFSGHQFPNYSSELNVNALLLGDSALYLCASSFWLLGTSTDEQYFGPGTRLTVT.

CDR3 DNA sequence: TGCAGTGCTAGAGTGAGGGCTGAAGCTTTCTTT. It translates to CSARVRAEAFF. The chain recombines TRBV20-1 with TRBJ1-1; D call uncertain. Germline V gives CDR1 DFQATT, CDR2 SNEGSKA (reference sequence). The CDR3 loop spans 11 amino acids. Trimming stripped 1 base from V and 6 bases from J, with 6 bases between.

This clonotype appeared many times. The genes are TRBV4-2 and TRBJ2-1, with D possibly matching TRBD2 (5 bases). The germline gives CDR1 LGHNA, CDR2 YNFKEQ. The CDR3 loop spans 17 amino acids. With 0 bases removed from V and 2 bases from J, the gap between germline ends came to 14 bases. CDR3 loop: CASSQDIGGYAYNEQFF. For the CDR3, the DNA is TGTGCCAGCAGCCAAGACATAGGCGGGTACGCCTACAATGAGCAGTTCTTC.

The rearrangement uses TRBV20-1 and TRBJ1-2; perhaps TRBD1 as D (5 bases). CDR3 length: 13 amino acids. Germline V CDR1 and CDR2: DFQATT, SNEGSKA (reference sequence). Trimming removed 3 bases at V and 8 bases at J, with 16 bases between. CDR3 coding DNA: TGCAGTGCTAGGCTTGGGACCGAGCACGGCTACACCTTC. Translating gives CSARLGTEHGYTF.

This clonotype was counted a few times. The chain joins TRBV29-1 to TRBJ1-1; unclear D gene. The CDR3 covers 13 residues. V was clipped by 4 bases and J by 1 base, with 10 bases between them. Per the germline V gene, CDR1 is SQVTM and CDR2 is ANQGSEA. CDR3 in amino acids: CSVVGPWNTEAFF. The CDR3 nucleotides are TGCAGCGTTGTTGGTCCGTGGAACACTGAAGCTTTCTTT.

J is TRBJ1-2 and V is TRBV12-3 or TRBV12-4, with a possible D match to TRBD1 (6 bases). The CDR3 is 13 residues long. Trimming shortened V by 3 bases and J by 4 bases, and 9 bases separated the two germline ends. The CDR3 spells CASSFSGAYGYTF. CDR3 in DNA: TGTGCCAGCAGTTTTTCGGGGGCCTATGGCTACACCTTC.

The chain carries TRBV5-1 and TRBJ2-7, with 8 bases that match TRBD1. The better agreement between TRBJ2-5 and the DNA end casts doubt on the J call. CDR3 length: 15 residues. Germline CDR1 SGHRS, CDR2 YFSETQ. The CDR3 protein is CASSLGQGQAETQYF. For the CDR3, the DNA is TGCGCCAGCAGCCTAGGACAGGGACAAGCGGAGACCCAGTACTTC.

The rearrangement links TRBV20-1 to TRBJ2-1; TRBD1 is a possible D gene (6 bases). Germline values: CDR1 DFQATT, CDR2 SNEGSKA (reference sequence). V lost 0 bases to trimming and J lost 0 bases, with 15 bases between them. The CDR3 runs 17 residues. The CDR3 loop is CSARDRRTVSSYNEQFF. CDR3 sequence (DNA): TGCAGTGCTAGAGATCGAAGGACAGTTAGCTCCTACAATGAGCAGTTCTTC.

The chain couples TRBV19 to TRBJ2-1; D may be TRBD1 or TRBD2 (5 bases each). Trimming removed 7 bases from V and 4 bases from J, with 17 bases in between. The CDR3 has 15 residues. Germline-derived CDR1 and CDR2 are LNHDA and SQIVND (reference sequence). The DNA for the CDR3 is TGTGCCAGTATGGCAGGGACGAAAGGGTACAATGAGCAGTTCTTC. This translates into CASMAGTKGYNEQFF.

This sequence joins TRBV18 and TRBJ2-5, with D maybe TRBD1 (5 bases). The CDR3 spans 13 residues. V was cut by 3 bases and J by 6 bases, with 11 bases left in between. Germline V CDR1 and CDR2: KGHSH, LQKENI. The CDR3: CASSPERGKTQYF. In DNA form, the CDR3 reads TGTGCCAGCTCACCTGAAAGGGGAAAGACCCAGTACTTC.

V usage is TRBV9 and J usage is TRBJ2-1; perhaps TRBD2 as D (6 bases). Germline values: CDR1 SGDLS, CDR2 YYNGEE. V was clipped by 3 bases and J by 0 bases, with 19 bases between them. This CDR3 spans 18 amino acids. CDR3 residues: CASSGPSESRSSYNEQFF. CDR3 in DNA: TGTGCCAGCAGCGGACCTAGCGAGAGCCGGTCCTCCTACAATGAGCAGTTCTTC.

This clonotype was seen only a few times. The rearrangement links TRBV20-1 to TRBJ2-3; possible D gene TRBD1, 5 bases. V gave up 4 bases and J gave up 6 bases, with 8 bases separating them. Looked up from germline, CDR1 is DFQATT and CDR2 is SNEGSKA (reference sequence). The CDR3 extends over 11 amino acids. CDR3 sequence: CSANRRDTQYF. The CDR3 DNA is TGCAGTGCTAACAGGCGGGATACGCAGTATTTT.

V usage is TRBV20-1 and J usage is TRBJ1-1, with a tentative D call TRBD1 (5 bases). The CDR3 consists of 13 residues. The V and J ends lost 4 bases and 3 bases respectively, with 12 bases between them. CDR1 is DFQATT and CDR2 is SNEGSKA in the germline V gene (reference sequence). CDR3 nucleotide sequence: TGCAGTGCTAAGGAGGGGACCCACACTGAAGCTTTCTTT. Its translation is CSAKEGTHTEAFF.

On this clonotype: A much larger clone differs by one base, so this may be a read error. V usage is TRBV20-1 and J usage is TRBJ2-7, with a tentative D call TRBD2 (5 bases). Per germline, CDR1 DFQATT and CDR2 SNEGSKA (reference sequence). The CDR3 runs 15 residues. V lost 5 bases to trimming and J lost 1 base, with 18 bases between them. As DNA, the CDR3 is TGCAGTGCTGGTATCGGTGGGAGTAGGTCCTACGAGCAGTACTTC. It encodes CSAGIGGSRSYEQYF.

About this clonotype itself: The missing conserved phenylalanine or tryptophan at the end of this CDR3 makes a read error likely. The CDR3 DNA reads TGCGCCAGCAGCCGCTCACAAGTATATGGGGCCAACGTCCTGACTCTC. Encoded protein: CASSRSQVYGANVLTL. The chain carries TRBV4-1 and TRBJ2-6; D remains ambiguous. This CDR3 contains 16 residues. Germline CDR1 MGHRA, CDR2 YSYEKL. V lost 4 bases and J lost 3, with 13 bases in between.

On this clonotype: An end of the junction differs from the germline gene, which may be a read error. V and J are TRBV4-3 and TRBJ1-1, with a weak D call TRBD1 (6 bases). CDR3 length equals 13 residues. The germline gives CDR1 LGHNA, CDR2 YSLEER. In DNA form, the CDR3 reads TGCGCCAGCAACCAAGACAGGTGGGCTGAAGCTTTCTTT. Residues: CASNQDRWAEAFF.

This clonotype has only a few counts. The chain joins TRBV28 to TRBJ2-3; D is uncertain. This CDR3 comprises 17 residues. V was clipped by 3 bases and J by 5 bases, with 21 bases between them. The germline V gene has CDR1 MDHEN and CDR2 SYDVKM. CDR3 region: CASSLAARGGAGDTQYF. The CDR3, as DNA: TGTGCCAGCAGTTTGGCGGCCCGCGGCGGAGCTGGAGATACGCAGTATTTT.